These T cell receptor beta chains were read from a single sample in a study of blood T cell repertoires in COVID-19. Clones were read by immunoSEQ multiplex PCR, and TCRdb kept only the in-frame ones, dropping some. The sample lists about 250,000 clones; about 87% were seen once. Material for sequencing was PBMCs or T cells enriched from blood (not recorded which). The source of these receptors is a woman younger than 45 with acute COVID-19. Each CDR3 is given with its conserved first and last residue. The D gene is left open where the match is weak. Clone size appears in some rows only: once, few, many, or a class for an expanded clone.

V gene	clone size	D gene	J gene	CDR3 DNA	CDR3 protein
TRBV2	-	-	TRBJ1-2	TGTGCCAGCAGCCCTTCGCGGGAGTATGGCTACACCTTC	CASSPSREYGYTF
TRBV7-2	-	-	TRBJ2-2	TGTGCCAGCAGCTTCGGGGACACCGGGGAGCTGTTTTTT	CASSFGDTGELFF
TRBV6-2/TRBV6-3	-	TRBD1	TRBJ2-5	TGTGCCAGCAGTACCCAAAGACAGGGGGAGACCCAGTACTTC	CASSTQRQGETQYF
TRBV4-1	-	TRBD1	TRBJ1-2	TGCGCCAGCAGCCAACCGGGACAGGAAACCCCAGGGAACTATGGCTACACCTTC	CASSQPGQETPGNYGYTF
TRBV7-2	-	-	TRBJ2-4	TGTGCCAGCAGCTTGGAGGGAGCCAAAAACATTCAGTACTTC	CASSLEGAKNIQYF
TRBV19	-	TRBD1	TRBJ1-5	TGTGCCAGTAGTTGGGGGACAGGACCCAATAATCAGCCCCAGCATTTT	CASSWGTGPNNQPQHF
TRBV10-1	-	TRBD1	TRBJ2-7	TGCGCCAGCAGTGAGGTCCCAGGGGGCTCCTACGAGCAGTACTTC	CASSEVPGGSYEQYF
TRBV7-9	once	-	TRBJ1-4	TGTGCCAGCAGCTTAGAGAATGTACAGTTTGGGGAAAAACTGTTTTTT	CASSLENVQFGEKLFF
TRBV9	-	-	TRBJ2-3	TGTGCCAGCAGCGTAGAAGGGGCAGGGATATCGAGCACAGATACGCAGTATTTT	CASSVEGAGISSTDTQYF
TRBV29-1	-	TRBD1	TRBJ1-2	TGCAGCGCCGCCCCCTCAGACCCGGGACAGGGGGCGTCCACCTTC	CSAAPSDPGQGASTF
TRBV5-7	-	-	TRBJ1-5	TGTGCCAGCTGCGACGGACACAATCAGCCCCAGCATTTT	CASCDGHNQPQHF
TRBV6-5	-	-	TRBJ2-7	TGTGCCAGCACCCCTAGGACTGGGCCCTACGAGCAGTACTTC	CASTPRTGPYEQYF
TRBV11-2	-	TRBD2	TRBJ2-2	TGTGCCAGCAGCTCTCCGAGCGGGGGTGGGGAGCTGTTTTTT	CASSSPSGGGELFF
TRBV25-1	-	-	TRBJ1-1	TGTGCCAGTACAGGTAACACTGAAGCTTTCTTT	CASTGNTEAFF
TRBV19	-	-	TRBJ1-5	TGTGCCAGTAGTATCTCCGGACTCAATCAGCCCCAGCATTTT	CASSISGLNQPQHF
TRBV5-1	few	TRBD1	TRBJ1-1	TGCGCCAGCAGCTCGGACAGGGGAGAGGGCACTGAAGCTTTCTTT	CASSSDRGEGTEAFF
TRBV7-2	few	-	TRBJ1-1	TGTGCCAGCAGCCCCTGGGAGGACACTGAAGCTTTCTTT	CASSPWEDTEAFF
TRBV5-8	-	-	TRBJ2-1	TGTGCCAGCAAATTCTCTGGGGCCCTGGGGCCATACAATGAGCAGTTCTTC	CASKFSGALGPYNEQFF
TRBV12-5	-	TRBD1	TRBJ2-7	TGTGCTAGTGTCACAGGGGGCGGCTACGAGCAGTACTTC	CASVTGGGYEQYF
TRBV6-2/TRBV6-3	once	-	TRBJ1-2	TGTGCCAGCAGTTACCCACTCACGACAAGACCTAACTATGGCTACACCTTC	CASSYPLTTRPNYGYTF
TRBV3-1/TRBV3-2	-	-	TRBJ1-2	TGTGCCAGCAGACGCATGGGGACTGAAAACTATGGCTACACCTTC	CASRRMGTENYGYTF
TRBV7-6	-	-	TRBJ2-3	TGTGCCAGCAGCCGAAGGGACTTGAGCGGGTCAGATACGCAGTATTTT	CASSRRDLSGSDTQYF
TRBV7-2	-	-	TRBJ2-4	TGTGCCAGCAGCTTACAGTCTAGAAGAGCCAAAAACATTCAGTACTTC	CASSLQSRRAKNIQYF
TRBV2	-	TRBD1	TRBJ2-1	TGTGCCAGCAGTTGGACAGGGCAATACAATGAGCAGTTCTTC	CASSWTGQYNEQFF
TRBV4-3	-	TRBD1	TRBJ2-7	TGCGCCAGCAGCCAAGATCCCCCGGGACAGGGGTACTACGAGCAGTACTTC	CASSQDPPGQGYYEQYF
TRBV7-6	-	TRBD2	TRBJ2-2	TGTGCCAGCAGCCCCCAGACGGGCGGGGGGCTGAACACCGGGGAGCTGTTTTTT	CASSPQTGGGLNTGELFF
TRBV2	-	-	TRBJ1-2	TGTGCCAGCAGTCGGGAGGGGGGCTATGGCTACACCTTC	CASSREGGYGYTF
TRBV11-2	-	TRBD1	TRBJ1-1	TGTGCCAGCAGCTTACAGACAGGGCCCACTGAAGCTTTCTTT	CASSLQTGPTEAFF
TRBV10-2	-	-	TRBJ1-6	TGCGCCAGCACCAGTCAGGGTTCTAATTCACCCCTCCACTTT	CASTSQGSNSPLHF
TRBV7-2	-	TRBD1	TRBJ2-2	TGTGCCAGCAGCACAGGGGCGCCCGGGGAGCTGTTTTTT	CASSTGAPGELFF
TRBV5-5	-	-	TRBJ2-4	TGTGCCAGCAGCTTAGGACAGGCCAAAAACATTCAGTACTTC	CASSLGQAKNIQYF
TRBV4-2	-	TRBD1	TRBJ2-7	TGTGCCAGCAGCCAAGTGAGAGGACAGGGTCCCTACGAGCAGTACTTC	CASSQVRGQGPYEQYF
TRBV10-2	-	-	TRBJ2-1	TGCGCCAGTGGGGACTTCCCCTCCTACAATGAGCAGTTCTTC	CASGDFPSYNEQFF
TRBV15	-	-	TRBJ1-4	TGTGCCACCAGCAGAGTTCGCAGACATAATGAAAAACTGTTTTTT	CATSRVRRHNEKLFF
TRBV9	once	TRBD1	TRBJ1-6	TGTGCCAGCAGCGTCGATCCGGGACAGGGGGCCTTTGGACGAAATTCACCCCTCCACTTT	CASSVDPGQGAFGRNSPLHF
TRBV6-5	-	TRBD1	TRBJ1-4	TGTGCCAGCAGTCGTGACAGGGGGGAGGAAAAACTGTTTTTT	CASSRDRGEEKLFF
TRBV19	-	-	TRBJ1-4	TGTGCCAGTAAAGCCCCAAGCGGGGAAGTCTCTAATGAAAAACTGTTTTTT	CASKAPSGEVSNEKLFF
TRBV30	once	TRBD1	TRBJ2-7	TGTGCCTGGAGGAGTCAGGGGGCGAATGAGCAGTACTTC	CAWRSQGANEQYF
TRBV9	once	-	TRBJ2-2	TGTGCCAGCAGCGTAGGGGCCGTGAACACCGGGGAGCTGTTTTTT	CASSVGAVNTGELFF
TRBV7-9	-	TRBD1	TRBJ2-7	TGTGCCGGCCGAGGGGGCGGCGACGAGCAGTACTTC	CAGRGGGDEQYF
TRBV29-1	-	TRBD1	TRBJ1-2	TGCAGCGTTGGGGGGACAGGGATTAATCATGGCTACACCTTC	CSVGGTGINHGYTF
TRBV6-4	once	TRBD2	TRBJ2-1	TGTGCCAGCAGTGACGGGAGGGGCAGGAATGAGCAGTTCTTC	CASSDGRGRNEQFF
TRBV7-9	-	TRBD1	TRBJ2-7	TGTGCCAGCAGCGCAACGACAGGGGCCGAGCAGTACTTC	CASSATTGAEQYF
TRBV7-8	-	-	TRBJ1-1	TGTGCCAGCAGCTTTGACGCACAGGTGCTGAACACTGAAGCTTTCTTT	CASSFDAQVLNTEAFF
TRBV6-4	once	-	TRBJ1-2	TGTGCCAGCAGTGACTCGAGTGGCTACACCTTC	CASSDSSGYTF
TRBV4-1	-	-	TRBJ2-1	TGCGCCAGCAGCCAAGAGGCGGGGGCCTCCTACAATGAGCAGTTCTTC	CASSQEAGASYNEQFF
TRBV6-1	once	-	TRBJ2-5	TGTGCCAGCAGTGAATGGGGAGGGGGGGAGACCCAGTACTTC	CASSEWGGGETQYF
TRBV3-1/TRBV3-2	-	-	TRBJ2-3	TGTGCCAGCAGCCAAGAGGGCTTCACAGATACGCAGTATTTT	CASSQEGFTDTQYF
TRBV6-2/TRBV6-3	-	-	TRBJ2-7	TGTGCCAGCAGTTACGGTGGCAGGAACTCCTACGAGCAGTACTTC	CASSYGGRNSYEQYF
TRBV24-1	-	-	TRBJ2-3	TGTGCCACCAGTGATTCCGTCTCCGGGAGCCTCACAGATACGCAGTATTTT	CATSDSVSGSLTDTQYF
TRBV3-1/TRBV3-2	few	-	TRBJ1-1	TGTGCCAGCAGCCAAGATTCTACTGAAGCTTTCTTT	CASSQDSTEAFF
TRBV2	-	TRBD1	TRBJ1-1	TGTGCCAGCAGTGGGGACAGGGGTTGGAACACTGAAGCTTTCTTT	CASSGDRGWNTEAFF
TRBV29-1	-	-	TRBJ2-5	TGCAGCGTTGTCACACCACAAGAGACCCAGTACTTC	CSVVTPQETQYF
TRBV10-3	-	TRBD2	TRBJ2-1	TGTGCCATCAACGAGGCGGGGGGCCCGGATGAGCAGTTCTTC	CAINEAGGPDEQFF
TRBV5-1	few	-	TRBJ1-4	TGCGCCAGCAGCTCAACAGGGCAAGTAGGTGGTAATGAAAAACTGTTTTTT	CASSSTGQVGGNEKLFF
TRBV11-2	-	TRBD1	TRBJ2-7	TGTGCCAGCAGCGCCGCGGGACAGGGTCTGGGTGAGCAGTACTTC	CASSAAGQGLGEQYF
TRBV4-3	-	-	TRBJ2-2	TGCGCCAGCAGCCAAGAGACAGGCCAGCCAGGGGAGCTGTTTTTT	CASSQETGQPGELFF